This T cell receptor beta chain was identified in a study of T cells after yellow fever vaccination (dated by TCRdb to the late 2010s). In the study overall: The SMART-Seq v4 Ultra Low Input RNA kit was used to prepare libraries from fractions with low cell numbers. Blood was drawn at multiple timepoints before and after primary and secondary immunization, with bulk PBMC replicates and cell subsets isolated. Two healthy male donors, one aged 18 to 30 and one aged 30 to 39 years, were included in the cohort. Bulk TCR alpha and beta repertoires were sequenced longitudinally to track T-cell clones before and after primary and booster YFV17D yellow fever vaccination.

This clonotype was seen ten or more times. Its antigen is unknown. Per-nucleotide qualities are absent, and no much larger clonotype sits a single base away. The investigation overall reported the following: The secondary T-cell response was weaker than the primary response but faster, peaking on day 5 instead of day 15. Because only two donors were included in the study, the extent to which the findings can be generalized is limited. Computational filtering was required because FACS-sorted repertoires could contain abundant contaminating clonotypes from the bulk population. A small fraction of clonotypes appeared in both the CD4 and CD8 compartments, likely as a result of convergent recombination. Most clones expanded after primary vaccination (almost 98% of CD4 and roughly 88% of CD8) were re-detected after the booster, suggesting that broad memory maintenance occurred.

Instrument used: Illumina NovaSeq 6000. TCR cDNA was synthesized by 5'RACE template switching, through which a universal primer site and unique molecular identifiers were introduced. Priming for cDNA synthesis came from both the TCR alpha and TCR beta constant segments. Library amplification used two PCR steps, and the second PCR step added sample barcodes and sequencing adapters. Sequencing of libraries was done on Illumina HiSeq 2500 (2x100 bp) or NovaSeq (2x150 bp). The authors processed their data as follows. Demultiplexing of reads and collapsing into UMI consensus sequences were performed with MIGEC, and V(D)J alignment was carried out with MiXCR. Using edgeR on replicate PBMC samples, clonotypes were called vaccine-responding if FDR was below 0.01 and the log2 fold change was above 5 up to day 15. Bulk clonotypes were assigned CD4 or CD8 identity according to which sequenced CD4 or CD8 repertoire held them at higher abundance. Through fastp at Q25 and MiXCR, TCRdb rebuilt clones from the public reads, retaining in-frame beta chains. When rows share a CDR3 protein, they turn into one entry using the most common DNA and genes. These V and J calls are TCRdb output, not the study's own analysis. In all, the sample holds more than 300,000 distinct CDR3 sequences, and roughly a tenth of those were seen once. The top ten constitute over 3% of the sample.

The CDR3 covers 13 residues, taking in both the cysteine and the phenylalanine. Only the CDR3 part of the read is kept: 39 bases, read in frame from the first base. Per the germline V gene, KGHDR is the CDR1 and SFDVKD is the CDR2. V is pared back by 5 bases and J by 5 bases, with 10 bases lying between the germline termini. The treatment or condition label for this specimen denotes: live attenuated yellow fever vaccine strain. PBMCs were isolated from peripheral blood using a standard Ficoll-Paque protocol. Dynabeads CD4 and CD8 positive selection kits were used to isolate the CD4 and CD8 T-cell fractions. TriZol was used to extract RNA from bulk PBMCs, from CD4 and CD8 fractions, and from dextramer-positive and dextramer-negative fractions.

Specimen: CD4+ T cells sorted from PBMCs, collected 45 days after the yellow fever booster vaccination. The sequence joins TRBV24-1 to TRBJ2-3, with the D gene uncertain. This receptor was taken from a man aged 18 to 29 who received the YFV17D yellow fever vaccine. CDR3 sequence: CATSGPVRDTQYF. Read as DNA, the sequence is TGTGCCACCAGTGGCCCCGTGCGAGATACGCAGTATTTT.